This T cell receptor (beta chain) was sequenced in a study of shared clonotypes between healthy human individuals. Regarding the study as a whole: Memory subsets generally showed smaller estimated richness than naive subsets did.

Here immunoSEQ multiplex PCR was the method, and the copy in TCRdb shows in-frame clones only, minus some. This table holds around 1,900,000 clones, around 93% found once. This CDR3 is built from 14 residues. V was clipped by 2 bases and J by 3 bases; unmatched bases: 2. Germline-derived CDR1 and CDR2 are SGHDT and YYEEEE. Details on this clone: Its antigen is not known. The same CDR3 is also encoded by other DNA sequences in this sample.

Terminally differentiated effector memory CD45RA+ cells were excluded from the naive CD8 cells, which were CD45RO-negative and positively selected for CCR7. Adults of Caucasian background living in Nashville, Tennessee made up all donors. Sequencing was performed on naive CD8+ T cells from PBMCs. The TCR originated in a man between 18 and 35 years old in good health. Some clones in this sample may be carry-over from other donors' samples. This chain uses TRBV5-6 with TRBJ1-5; 7 bases match TRBD1. This CDR3 reads CASSLQGLNQPQHF. CDR3 sequence (DNA): TGTGCCAGCAGCTTACAGGGGCTCAATCAGCCCCAGCATTTT.